This T cell receptor (beta chain) was profiled in a study of shared clonotypes between healthy human individuals. Looking at the study overall: Each donor had three CD4 naive, three CD4 memory, two CD8 naive and one CD8 memory plate. Study conclusions and caveats: Among a handful of donors, roughly 5% of naive CD4 clonotypes were found in common. The rarefaction results pointed to incomplete sorted-subset sequencing despite large depth.

Points on this clone: Its antigen is undetermined.

CD45RO-negative CD8 cells positively selected for CCR7 made up the naive population, which excluded terminally differentiated effector memory CD45RA+ cells. How the authors handled the data: Owing to the provision of junction-only sequences devoid of quality scores by immunoSEQ, filtering differed. This table comes from immunoSEQ multiplex PCR, and its TCRdb copy is limited to in-frame clones, with some not included. That table supplies the V and J calls and clone size; D and trimming were determined from the DNA. The table lists around 620,000 clones, approximately 96% of them singletons, with over 0.09% in the top ten. Germline lookup yields CDR1 MDHEN and CDR2 SYDVKM. The CDR3 totals 17 residues. Trimming removed 6 bases from V and 1 base from J, with 18 bases in between.

This sequence joins TRBV28 and TRBJ2-2, with D perhaps TRBD2 (6 bases). Sequenced: naive CD8+ T cells sorted from blood. This TCR was recovered from a woman aged 25-40 years in good health. This CDR3 is CASSTDASEKNTGELFF. The CDR3 DNA follows: TGTGCCAGCAGCACTGACGCTAGCGAGAAGAACACCGGGGAGCTGTTTTTT.